Below, 15 T cell receptor beta chains from the same sample are listed, as sequenced in a study of cytomegalovirus exposure and HLA in healthy donors. PCR was performed using 60 Vbeta and 13 Jbeta primers. Profiled with immunoSEQ multiplex PCR; TCRdb holds only in-frame clones, not every one. The sample contains about 220,000 clones, about 79% of which appear only once. The sample taken for sequencing was PBMCs. The receptors were gathered from a male donor in good health and CMV-seronegative.

The chain links TRBV7-9 to TRBJ1-2, with D hard to call. This CDR3 is built from 14 residues. The germline V and J ends were trimmed by 10 bases and 8 bases, with 23 bases remaining between them. Germline lookup yields CDR1 SEHNR and CDR2 FQNEAQ (reference sequence). The CDR3 sequence is CATSAPVDVGGYTF. DNA for the CDR3: TGTGCCACGTCGGCCCCCGTGGATGTGGGCGGCTACACCTTC.

The chain joins TRBV7-2 to TRBJ2-1, with a weak D call TRBD2 (7 bases). The CDR3 covers 15 residues. Germline CDR1 and CDR2: SGHTA and FQGNSA. The ends were cut back, 0 bases at V and 9 bases at J, with 15 bases in the middle. The CDR3 DNA reads as TGTGCCAGCAGCTTAGCGTTGGGGGGGCCGGGTGAGCAGTTCTTC. This sequence encodes CASSLALGGPGEQFF.

The V gene is TRBV7-8, the J gene TRBJ1-1; 9 nucleotides line up with TRBD1. CDR1 is SGHVS and CDR2 is FQNEAQ in the germline V gene. The V segment lost 1 base and the J segment 5 bases; nucleotides outside the gene matches: 5. There are 15 residues in the CDR3. For the CDR3, the DNA is TGTGCCAGCAGCTTAGATAGACAGGGGGATACTGAAGCTTTCTTT. Protein product: CASSLDRQGDTEAFF.

This rearrangement joins TRBV6-6 to TRBJ2-5, with 10 bases lining up with TRBD2. With 5 bases clipped from V and 4 bases from J, the junction kept 4 bases outside the gene matches. The V gene's germline CDR1 is MNHNY and CDR2 SVGAGI (reference sequence). CDR3 length: 14 amino acids. Here the CDR3 reads CASSLAGDSETQYF. In nucleotides, the CDR3 is TGTGCCAGCAGTCTAGCGGGAGATTCAGAGACCCAGTACTTC.

This sequence joins TRBV5-1 and TRBJ2-3; 14 bases are shared with TRBD2. The CDR3 is 17 amino acids. After removal of 2 bases from V and 6 bases from J, the junction contained 8 bases not matched to a gene. Germline V gene sequence: CDR1 SGHRS, CDR2 YFSETQ. CDR3 nucleotide sequence: TGCGCCAGCAGCTTTACAGGACTAGCGGGGGGAAAGGATACGCAGTATTTT. Protein sequence: CASSFTGLAGGKDTQYF.

The chain uses TRBV5-3 and TRBJ1-2; D is unclear. Being an ORF, TRBV5-3 has a function that is uncertain. V dropped 3 bases and J dropped 6 bases, with 3 bases sitting between them. The CDR3 is 10 amino acids. This chain's CDR3 is CARSSDGYTF. CDR3 coding DNA: TGTGCCAGAAGCTCCGATGGCTACACCTTC.

V gene TRBV9 combines with J gene TRBJ1-2, with 9 positions matching TRBD1. V lost 0 bases, J lost 4 bases, and 4 bases stayed unmatched. The V gene's germline CDR1 is SGDLS and CDR2 YYNGEE. The CDR3 runs 15 residues. The CDR3 sequence: CASSVGDRVIYGYTF. In DNA, the CDR3 is TGTGCCAGCAGCGTAGGGGACAGGGTCATCTATGGCTACACCTTC.

This clone was picked up one time. The same CDR3 is also encoded by other DNA sequences in this sample. The CDR3 sequence: CASSAGTGTNSPLHF. The DNA for the CDR3 is TGTGCCAGCAGTGCCGGGACAGGGACGAATTCACCCCTCCACTTT. The chain recombines TRBV27 with TRBJ1-6; TRBD1 aligns across 9 bases. V lost 5 bases, J lost 7 bases, and 6 bases stayed unmatched. CDR3 size: 15 residues. Germline CDR1 reads MNHEY; CDR2 reads SMNVEV (reference sequence).

The V call is TRBV29-1, the J call TRBJ2-7; TRBD1 aligns across 9 bases. Germline V gene lookup returns CDR1 SQVTM and CDR2 ANQGSEA. The length of the CDR3 is 14 residues. V gave up 6 bases and J gave up 2 bases; unmatched junction bases: 8. CDR3 region: CSVSGTGPTYEQYF. In nucleotides, the CDR3 is TGCAGCGTCTCCGGGACAGGGCCCACCTACGAGCAGTACTTC.

The chain couples TRBV6-5 to TRBJ1-5; 7 nucleotides line up with TRBD1. This CDR3 is built from 13 residues. From germline, CDR1 is MNHEY and CDR2 SVGAGI. The V segment lost 5 bases and the J segment 4 bases; nucleotides outside the gene matches: 2. DNA of the CDR3: TGTGCCAGCAGTACGGGACAGAATCAGCCCCAGCATTTT. It codes for CASSTGQNQPQHF.

This clone has just one count. The chain uses TRBV7-3 and TRBJ1-2; 10 bases map to TRBD1. Germline loops: CDR1 SGHTA, CDR2 FQGTGA. V lost 0 bases and J lost 7; bases outside the gene matches: 11. This CDR3 is 17 amino acids long. Here the CDR3 reads CASSLTSTGTGVSGYTF. The CDR3 DNA follows: TGTGCCAGCAGCTTAACGTCGACCGGGACAGGGGTATCTGGCTACACCTTC.

Only a few counts were recorded for this clone. This chain links TRBV29-1 with TRBJ2-2; TRBD2 aligns across 8 bases. V shed 8 bases, J shed 2 bases, and the junction held 7 bases outside the gene matches. This CDR3 comprises 14 residues. Germline CDR1 reads SQVTM; CDR2 reads ANQGSEA. CDR3 loop: CSMFAGGNTGELFF. The CDR3 region has the DNA TGCAGCATGTTTGCGGGAGGAAACACCGGGGAGCTGTTTTTT.

The V and J genes are TRBV6-1 and TRBJ2-3; TRBD2 might be the D (5 bases). CDR1 MNHNS and CDR2 SASEGT come from the germline V gene. The CDR3 contains 15 residues. V dropped 4 bases and J dropped 3 bases, with 14 bases sitting between them. CDR3 bases: TGTGCCAGCAGTGTATCCGGGGTTGGTACAGATACGCAGTATTTT. It translates to CASSVSGVGTDTQYF.

This clone turned up a few times. This chain links TRBV18 with TRBJ1-1; D gene ambiguous. V gave up 10 bases and J gave up 5 bases, with 11 bases separating them. CDR1 is KGHSH, CDR2 LQKENI, per germline. The CDR3 length is 11 residues. CDR3 nucleotide sequence: TGTGCCACCCTAGCGGGGACTGAAGCTTTCTTT. Amino acid sequence: CATLAGTEAFF. Full variable domain (remainder filled in from reference TRBV18 and TRBJ1-1): NAGVMQNPRHLVRRRGQEARLRCSPMKGHSHVYWYRQLPEEGLKFMVYLQKENIIDESGMPKERFSAEFPKEGPSILRIQQVVRGDSAAYFCATLAGTEAFFGQGTRLTVV.

This clone was counted between two and nine times. The chain employs TRBV5-4 and TRBJ1-1; 7 nucleotides match TRBD1. There are 13 residues in the CDR3. J was trimmed by 6 bases and V by 5 bases; bases with no gene match: 7. From germline, CDR1 is SGHNT and CDR2 YYREEE (reference sequence). This CDR3 reads CASRPEQGSEAFF. The DNA of the CDR3 is TGTGCCAGCAGGCCAGAACAGGGGTCTGAAGCTTTCTTT.